One and the same sample provided the 19 T cell receptor beta chains below, sequenced in a study of shared clonotypes between healthy human individuals. Method: immunoSEQ multiplex PCR; TCRdb's copy keeps in-frame clones and lacks some. The sample holds some 2,000,000 clones; 90% to 97% are singletons and the top ten take 0.1% to 0.15%. Material for sequencing was naive CD4+ T cells sorted from blood. Subset indicated: CD45RA+ positively selected. The receptors come from a man between 18 and 35 years old in good health.

V is TRBV4-1 and J is TRBJ2-3, with D unresolved. The CDR3 is made up of 16 amino acids. The V and J ends lost 1 base and 1 base respectively, with 12 bases between them. CDR1 is MGHRA and CDR2 is YSYEKL in the germline V gene. This chain's CDR3 is CASSQVLKQRTDTQYF. The CDR3 DNA reads as TGCGCCAGCAGCCAAGTACTAAAACAGCGCACAGATACGCAGTATTTT.

The CDR3 sequence is CASSLATPSEQYF. CDR3 sequence (DNA): TGTGCCAGCAGCTTAGCGACTCCGAGCGAGCAGTACTTC. The chain links TRBV7-9 to TRBJ2-7, with D uncertain. Germline V gives CDR1 SEHNR, CDR2 FQNEAQ (reference sequence). The CDR3 extends over 13 amino acids. V lost 0 bases to trimming and J lost 6 bases, with 9 bases between them. The whole variable domain, remainder taken from reference TRBV7-9 and TRBJ2-7, is DTGVSQNPRHKITKRGQNVTFRCDPISEHNRLYWYRQTLGQGPEFLTYFQNEAQLEKSRLLSDRFSAERPKGSFSTLEIQRTEQGDSAMYLCASSLATPSEQYFGPGTRLTVT.

This clone was detected a few times. The chain recombines TRBV28 with TRBJ1-2; D is unresolved. V shed 7 bases and J shed 4 bases, with 13 bases lying between them. In germline, CDR1 is MDHEN, CDR2 SYDVKM. The CDR3 is made up of 13 amino acids. CDR3 bases: TGTGCCAGCACAGGCTCTTTCGGCTATGGCTACACCTTC. Its protein is CASTGSFGYGYTF.

The chain uses TRBV27 and TRBJ2-5; D remains ambiguous. Trimming removed 6 bases from V and 3 bases from J, with 5 bases in between. The CDR3 covers 11 residues. Germline CDR1 MNHEY, CDR2 SMNVEV (reference sequence). CDR3 DNA sequence: TGTGCCAGCAGGAAAGAAGAGACCCAGTACTTC. Its translation is CASRKEETQYF.

This clone was found once. The sample carries other DNA sequences with the same CDR3. The V call is TRBV6-5, the J call TRBJ1-1; no reliable D call. The V gene's germline CDR1 is MNHEY and CDR2 SVGAGI. CDR3 size: 13 residues. V shed 3 bases and J shed 1 base, with 6 bases lying between them. CDR3 residues: CASSYTGNTEAFF. The CDR3 bases are TGTGCCAGCAGTTATACGGGGAACACTGAAGCTTTCTTT.

With regard to this clone: The same CDR3 also results from other DNA sequences found in this sample. This chain uses TRBV30 with TRBJ1-1; 11 nucleotides line up with TRBD1. Germline values: CDR1 GTSNPN, CDR2 SVGIG (reference sequence). J gave up 5 bases and V 2 bases, and 1 base lay outside the gene matches. The CDR3 consists of 13 residues. CDR3 protein: CAWSRDRGTEAFF. CDR3 bases: TGTGCCTGGAGTCGGGACAGGGGGACTGAAGCTTTCTTT.

This rearrangement joins TRBV2 to TRBJ1-4, with TRBD1 as a possible D gene (6 bases). V lost 8 bases, J lost 7 bases, and 17 bases lay in between. Germline assignment: CDR1 SNHLY and CDR2 FYNNEI. The length of the CDR3 is 14 residues. In DNA form, the CDR3 reads TGTGCCAGCTCCAGGTGGGGGGCTGGTGAAAAACTGTTTTTT. It is translated as CASSRWGAGEKLFF.

This clone appeared once. V usage is TRBV7-2 and J usage is TRBJ2-7, with D unclear. CDR1 SGHTA and CDR2 FQGNSA come from the germline V gene. Trimming pared 5 bases from V and 6 bases from J, leaving 11 bases between. This CDR3 is built from 12 residues. The CDR3: CASSRDRLEQYF. The CDR3 nucleotides are TGTGCCAGCAGCCGAGATCGACTCGAGCAGTACTTC.

J is TRBJ2-1 and V is TRBV7-6; 9 bases map to TRBD2. The length of the CDR3 is 22 residues. CDR1 SGHVS and CDR2 FNYEAQ come from the germline V gene. Trimming removed 1 base from V and 0 bases from J; junction bases left unmatched: 19. This CDR3 reads CASSLGGSTSGNYKSSYNEQFF. Here the CDR3 DNA reads TGTGCCAGCAGCTTAGGAGGGTCGACTAGCGGAAATTATAAGAGCTCCTACAATGAGCAGTTCTTC.

The J gene is TRBJ2-3, the V gene TRBV5-1, with D perhaps TRBD2 (6 bases). CDR3 length: 15 amino acids. V shed 2 bases and J shed 1 base, with 11 bases lying between them. The V gene's germline CDR1 is SGHRS and CDR2 YFSETQ. The CDR3, as DNA: TGCGCCAGCAGCTTCGCGGGGCAGGGCACAGATACGCAGTATTTT. It encodes CASSFAGQGTDTQYF.

Regarding this clone: This specimen includes other DNA sequences encoding the same CDR3. The chain employs TRBV7-8 and TRBJ2-7; no reliable D call. Trimming stripped 2 bases from V and 0 bases from J, with 5 bases between. CDR3 length: 13 residues. Germline values: CDR1 SGHVS, CDR2 FQNEAQ. The CDR3 region has the DNA TGTGCCAGCAGCTTAACCACCTCCTACGAGCAGTACTTC. This translates into CASSLTTSYEQYF.

The chain combines TRBV6-5 with TRBJ1-6; 7 bases are a match to TRBD1. The CDR3 consists of 14 residues. Trimming took 6 bases from V and 11 from J; bases not matched to a gene: 10. Per the germline V gene, CDR1 is MNHEY and CDR2 is SVGAGI. This chain's CDR3 is CASSPGGTGTPLHF. The CDR3 bases are TGTGCCAGCAGCCCAGGGGGTACGGGTACACCCCTCCACTTT.

The rearrangement links TRBV7-9 to TRBJ1-2, with 7 bases aligning to TRBD1. The CDR3 contains 17 residues. Germline CDR1 and CDR2: SEHNR and FQNEAQ (reference sequence). V trimming: 5 bases; J trimming: 4 bases; junction bases outside the gene matches: 16. In DNA, the CDR3 is TGTGCCAGCAGCGCACCCTCCACCGACAGGGTGTCCTATGGCTACACCTTC. Translating gives CASSAPSTDRVSYGYTF.

This clone was recorded only once. CDR3 amino acids: CASSAPSGSREQYF. DNA of the CDR3: TGTGCCAGCTCAGCCCCTAGCGGGAGTCGCGAGCAGTACTTC. The chain is built from TRBV18 and TRBJ2-7, with 10 positions matching TRBD2. CDR3 length: 14 amino acids. V dropped 5 bases and J dropped 6; count of bases not matched to a gene: 7. Germline V gives CDR1 KGHSH, CDR2 LQKENI.

The gene calls are TRBV28 and TRBJ2-6; D ambiguous. V dropped 3 bases and J dropped 0 bases, with 6 bases sitting between them. Germline V gene data show CDR1 as MDHEN and CDR2 as SYDVKM. The CDR3 loop spans 15 amino acids. The CDR3 DNA is TGTGCCAGCAGTTTTGAGGCCTCTGGGGCCAACGTCCTGACTTTC. Protein sequence: CASSFEASGANVLTF.

The chain combines TRBV6-6 with TRBJ1-6; no clear D gene. V was pared by 7 bases and J by 16 bases, with 14 bases between. CDR1 is MNHNY, CDR2 SVGAGI, per germline (reference sequence). The CDR3 extends over 11 amino acids. CDR3 coding DNA: TGTGCCAGCACGCTAGAGGATACGCTCCACTTT. Amino acids: CASTLEDTLHF.

J is TRBJ2-1 and V is TRBV18; TRBD2 agrees at 12 bases. The CDR3 runs 16 residues. Germline V gives CDR1 KGHSH, CDR2 LQKENI. V dropped 3 bases and J dropped 4; count of bases not matched to a gene: 4. This CDR3 reads CASSPALAGGYNEQFF. CDR3 nucleotide sequence: TGTGCCAGCTCACCTGCACTAGCGGGGGGATACAATGAGCAGTTCTTC.

The chain couples TRBV9 to TRBJ2-3; D remains unclear. Between the trimmed V and J ends, which lost 1 base and 2 bases, there was a span of 11 bases. The germline gives CDR1 SGDLS, CDR2 YYNGEE. CDR3 size: 15 residues. CDR3 nucleotides: TGTGCCAGCAGCGTAATAGGCCGGGTCACAGATACGCAGTATTTT. Translation: CASSVIGRVTDTQYF.

This chain connects TRBV2 to TRBJ2-6; D assignment may be TRBD1 or TRBD2 (5 bases each). Germline CDR1 reads SNHLY; CDR2 reads FYNNEI. The CDR3 is 16 residues long. V was cut by 6 bases and J by 0 bases, with 12 bases left in between. CDR3 sequence reads: CASSRDRPSGANVLTF. Written as DNA, the CDR3 is TGTGCCAGCAGCCGGGACCGCCCCTCTGGGGCCAACGTCCTGACTTTC.